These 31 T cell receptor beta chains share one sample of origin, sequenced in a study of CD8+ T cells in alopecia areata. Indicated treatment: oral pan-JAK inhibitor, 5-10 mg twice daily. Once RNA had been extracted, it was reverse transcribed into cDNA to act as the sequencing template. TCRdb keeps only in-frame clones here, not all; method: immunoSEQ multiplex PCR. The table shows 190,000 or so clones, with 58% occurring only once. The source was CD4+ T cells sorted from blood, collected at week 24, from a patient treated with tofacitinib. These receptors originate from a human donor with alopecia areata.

The CDR3 bases are TGCGCCAGCAGCAGTGCACTAGCGGCCCAAGAGACCCAGTACTTC. Its protein is CASSSALAAQETQYF. The chain carries TRBV5-1 and TRBJ2-5; 8 bases are a match to TRBD2. With V trimmed by 4 bases and J by 1 base, 6 bases remained unmatched. Looked up from germline, CDR1 is SGHRS and CDR2 is YFSETQ. The CDR3 totals 15 residues.

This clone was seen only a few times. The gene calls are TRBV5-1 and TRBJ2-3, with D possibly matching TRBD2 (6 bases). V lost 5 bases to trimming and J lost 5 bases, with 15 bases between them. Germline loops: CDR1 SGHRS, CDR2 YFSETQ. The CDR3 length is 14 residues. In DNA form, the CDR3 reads TGCGCCAGCAGGGAGACGGGAGCGGTAGATACGCAGTATTTT. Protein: CASRETGAVDTQYF. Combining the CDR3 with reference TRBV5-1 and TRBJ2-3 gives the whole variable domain KAGVTQTPRYLIKTRGQQVTLSCSPISGHRSVSWYQQTPGQGLQFLFEYFSETQRNKGNFPGRFSGRQFSNSRSEMNVSTLELGDSALYLCASRETGAVDTQYFGPGTRLTVL.

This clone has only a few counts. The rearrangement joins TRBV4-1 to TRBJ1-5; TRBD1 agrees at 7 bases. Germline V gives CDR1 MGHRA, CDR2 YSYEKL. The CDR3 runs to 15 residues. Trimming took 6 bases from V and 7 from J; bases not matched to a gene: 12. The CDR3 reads CASRGAGGIGQPQHF. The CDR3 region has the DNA TGCGCCAGCAGGGGGGCAGGGGGGATTGGCCAGCCCCAGCATTTT.

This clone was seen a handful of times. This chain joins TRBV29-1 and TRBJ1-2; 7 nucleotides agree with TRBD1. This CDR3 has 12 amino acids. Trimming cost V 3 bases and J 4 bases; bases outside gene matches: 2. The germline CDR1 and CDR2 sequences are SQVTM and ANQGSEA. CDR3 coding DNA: TGCAGCGTTGATTCAGGGGGCTATGGCTACACCTTC. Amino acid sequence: CSVDSGGYGYTF.

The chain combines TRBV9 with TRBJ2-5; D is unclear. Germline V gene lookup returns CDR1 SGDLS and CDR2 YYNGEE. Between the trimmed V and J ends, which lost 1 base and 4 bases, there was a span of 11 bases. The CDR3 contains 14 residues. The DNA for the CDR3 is TGTGCCAGCAGCGTATCCGGTGAACCAGAGACCCAGTACTTC. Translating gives CASSVSGEPETQYF.

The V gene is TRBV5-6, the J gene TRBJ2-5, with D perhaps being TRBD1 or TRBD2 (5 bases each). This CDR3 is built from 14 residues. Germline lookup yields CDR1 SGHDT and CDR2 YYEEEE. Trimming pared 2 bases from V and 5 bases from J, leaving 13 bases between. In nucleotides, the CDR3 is TGTGCCAGCAGCTTTATGAGGGGCGAGGAGACCCAGTACTTC. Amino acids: CASSFMRGEETQYF.

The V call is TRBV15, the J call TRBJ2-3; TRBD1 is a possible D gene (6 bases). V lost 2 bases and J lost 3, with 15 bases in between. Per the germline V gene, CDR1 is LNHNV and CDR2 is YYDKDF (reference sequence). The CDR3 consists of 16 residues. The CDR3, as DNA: TGTGCCACCAGCAGACGGACAGTACAAGCTACAGATACGCAGTATTTT. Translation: CATSRRTVQATDTQYF. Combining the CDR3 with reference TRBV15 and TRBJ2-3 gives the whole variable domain DAMVIQNPRYQVTQFGKPVTLSCSQTLNHNVMYWYQQKSSQAPKLLFHYYDKDFNNEADTPDNFQSRRPNTSFCFLDIRSPGLGDTAMYLCATSRRTVQATDTQYFGPGTRLTVL.

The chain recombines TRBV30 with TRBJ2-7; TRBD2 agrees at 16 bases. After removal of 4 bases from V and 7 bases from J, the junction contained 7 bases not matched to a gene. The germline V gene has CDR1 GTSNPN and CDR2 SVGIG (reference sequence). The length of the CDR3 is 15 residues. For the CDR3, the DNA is TGTGCCTGGAAGACGACGGGACTAGCGGGAGGGGAGCAGTACTTC. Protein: CAWKTTGLAGGEQYF.

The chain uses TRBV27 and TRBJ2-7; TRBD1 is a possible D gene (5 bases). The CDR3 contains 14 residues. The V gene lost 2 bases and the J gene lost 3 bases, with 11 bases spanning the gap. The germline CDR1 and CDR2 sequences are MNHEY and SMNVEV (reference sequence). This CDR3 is CASSLRWGDYEQYF. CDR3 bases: TGTGCCAGCAGTTTACGTTGGGGCGACTACGAGCAGTACTTC.

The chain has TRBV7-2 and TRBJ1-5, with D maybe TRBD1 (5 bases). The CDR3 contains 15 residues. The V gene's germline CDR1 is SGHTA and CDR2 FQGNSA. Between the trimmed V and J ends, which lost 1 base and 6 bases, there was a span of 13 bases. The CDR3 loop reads CASSLDGGIGQPQHF. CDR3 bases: TGTGCCAGCAGCTTAGACGGGGGGATCGGTCAGCCCCAGCATTTT.

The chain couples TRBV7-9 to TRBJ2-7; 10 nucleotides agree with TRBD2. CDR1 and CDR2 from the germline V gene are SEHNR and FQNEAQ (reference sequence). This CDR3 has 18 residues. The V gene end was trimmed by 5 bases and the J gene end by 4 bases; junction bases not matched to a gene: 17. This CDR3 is CASSRTSFGLAAGYEQYF. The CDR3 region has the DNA TGTGCCAGCAGCCGAACCTCTTTCGGACTAGCGGCCGGGTACGAGCAGTACTTC.

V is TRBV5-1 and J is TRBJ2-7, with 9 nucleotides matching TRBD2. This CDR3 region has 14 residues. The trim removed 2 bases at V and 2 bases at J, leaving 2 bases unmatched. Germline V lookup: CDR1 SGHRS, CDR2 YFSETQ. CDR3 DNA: TGCGCCAGCAGCTTTAGCGGGAGTGCCTACGAGCAGTACTTC. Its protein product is CASSFSGSAYEQYF.

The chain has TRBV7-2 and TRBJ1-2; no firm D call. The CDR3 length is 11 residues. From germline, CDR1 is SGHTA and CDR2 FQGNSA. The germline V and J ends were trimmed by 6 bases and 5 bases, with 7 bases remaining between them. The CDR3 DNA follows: TGTGCCAGCAGTTTACATTATGGCTACACCTTC. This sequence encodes CASSLHYGYTF.

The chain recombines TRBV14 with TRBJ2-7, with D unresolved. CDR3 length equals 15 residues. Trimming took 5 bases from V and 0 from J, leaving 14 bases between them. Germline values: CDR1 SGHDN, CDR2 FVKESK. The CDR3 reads CASSSSRISSYEQYF. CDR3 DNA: TGTGCCAGCAGCTCAAGTAGAATCAGCTCCTACGAGCAGTACTTC.

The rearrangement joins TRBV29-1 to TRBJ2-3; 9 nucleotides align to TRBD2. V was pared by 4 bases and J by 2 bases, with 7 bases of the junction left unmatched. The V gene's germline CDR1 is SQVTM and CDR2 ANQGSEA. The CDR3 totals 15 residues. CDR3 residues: CSVVLAGGVTDTQYF. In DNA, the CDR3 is TGCAGCGTTGTTTTGGCGGGGGGGGTCACAGATACGCAGTATTTT.

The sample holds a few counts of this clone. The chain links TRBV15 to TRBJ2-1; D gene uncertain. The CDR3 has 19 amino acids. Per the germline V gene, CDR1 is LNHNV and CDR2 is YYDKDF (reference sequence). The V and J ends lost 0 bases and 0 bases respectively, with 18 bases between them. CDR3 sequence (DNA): TGTGCCACCAGCAGAGATATAACCCGGGCAGCTATCTCCTACAATGAGCAGTTCTTC. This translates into CATSRDITRAAISYNEQFF.

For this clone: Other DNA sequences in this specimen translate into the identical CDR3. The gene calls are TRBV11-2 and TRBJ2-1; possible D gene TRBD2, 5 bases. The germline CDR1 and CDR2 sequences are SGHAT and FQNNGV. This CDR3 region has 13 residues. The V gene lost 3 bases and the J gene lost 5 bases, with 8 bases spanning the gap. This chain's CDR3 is CASSFTADNEQFF. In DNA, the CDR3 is TGTGCCAGCAGCTTTACAGCGGACAATGAGCAGTTCTTC.

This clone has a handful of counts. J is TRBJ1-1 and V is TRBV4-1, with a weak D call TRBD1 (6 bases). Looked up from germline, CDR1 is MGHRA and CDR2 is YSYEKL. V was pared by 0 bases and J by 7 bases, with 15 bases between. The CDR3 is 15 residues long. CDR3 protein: CASSQEGTGRLEAFF. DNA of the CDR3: TGCGCCAGCAGCCAAGAGGGAACAGGGCGACTTGAAGCTTTCTTT.

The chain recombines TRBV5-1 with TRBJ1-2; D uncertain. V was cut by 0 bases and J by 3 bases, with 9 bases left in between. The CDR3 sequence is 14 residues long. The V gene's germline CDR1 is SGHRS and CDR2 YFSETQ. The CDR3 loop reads CASSLAPSDYGYTF. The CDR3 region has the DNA TGCGCCAGCAGCTTGGCTCCCAGCGACTATGGCTACACCTTC.

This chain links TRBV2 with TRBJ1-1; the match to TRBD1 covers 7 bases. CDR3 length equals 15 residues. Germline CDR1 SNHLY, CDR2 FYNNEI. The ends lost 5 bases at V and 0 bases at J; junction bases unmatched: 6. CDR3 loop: CASSYEGAMNTEAFF. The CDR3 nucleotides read TGTGCCAGCAGTTATGAGGGGGCCATGAACACTGAAGCTTTCTTT.

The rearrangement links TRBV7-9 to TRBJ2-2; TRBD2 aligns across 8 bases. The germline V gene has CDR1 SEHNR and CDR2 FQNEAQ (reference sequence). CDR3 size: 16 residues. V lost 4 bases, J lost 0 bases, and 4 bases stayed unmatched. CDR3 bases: TGTGCCAGCAGCTCCGAACTAGCGGCGAACACCGGGGAGCTGTTTTTT. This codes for CASSSELAANTGELFF.

CDR3 in amino acids: CASSLQTGVAYEQYF. In nucleotides, the CDR3 is TGTGCCAGCAGTTTACAGACAGGGGTAGCCTACGAGCAGTACTTC. V and J are TRBV27 and TRBJ2-7; 8 bases align to TRBD1. After removal of 2 bases from V and 2 bases from J, the junction contained 5 bases not matched to a gene. This CDR3 has 15 amino acids. Germline assignment: CDR1 MNHEY and CDR2 SMNVEV (reference sequence).

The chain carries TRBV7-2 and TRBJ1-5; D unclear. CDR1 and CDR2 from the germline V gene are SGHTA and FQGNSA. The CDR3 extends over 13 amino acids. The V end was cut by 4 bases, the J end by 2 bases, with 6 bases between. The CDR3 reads CASSSGRNQPQHF. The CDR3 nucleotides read TGTGCCAGCAGCTCCGGACGCAATCAGCCCCAGCATTTT.

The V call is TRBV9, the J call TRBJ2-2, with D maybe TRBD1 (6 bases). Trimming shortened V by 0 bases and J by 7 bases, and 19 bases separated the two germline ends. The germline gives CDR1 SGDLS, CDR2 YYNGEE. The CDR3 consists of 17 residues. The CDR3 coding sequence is TGTGCCAGCAGCGTAGACGAGGGCAGGGGAGCGATCGGGGAGCTGTTTTTT. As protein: CASSVDEGRGAIGELFF.

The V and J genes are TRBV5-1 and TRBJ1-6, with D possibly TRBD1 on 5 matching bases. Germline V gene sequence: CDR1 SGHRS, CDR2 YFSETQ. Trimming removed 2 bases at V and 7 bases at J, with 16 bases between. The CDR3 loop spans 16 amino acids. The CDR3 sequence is CASSFLRDGRNSPLHF. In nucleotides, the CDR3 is TGCGCCAGCAGCTTTCTGAGGGACGGCCGAAATTCACCCCTCCACTTT.

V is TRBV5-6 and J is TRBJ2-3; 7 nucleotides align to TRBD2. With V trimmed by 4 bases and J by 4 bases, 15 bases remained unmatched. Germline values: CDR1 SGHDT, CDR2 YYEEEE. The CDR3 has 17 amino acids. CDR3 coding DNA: TGTGCCAGCAGCCCGAGGGGAGGGGCGCGAGGCCCAGATACGCAGTATTTT. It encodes CASSPRGGARGPDTQYF.

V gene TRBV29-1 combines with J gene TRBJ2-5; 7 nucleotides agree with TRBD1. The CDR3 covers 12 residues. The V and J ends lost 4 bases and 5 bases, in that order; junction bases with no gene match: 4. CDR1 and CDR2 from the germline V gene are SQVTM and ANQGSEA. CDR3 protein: CSVGQGGETQYF. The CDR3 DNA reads TGCAGCGTTGGACAGGGCGGGGAGACCCAGTACTTC.

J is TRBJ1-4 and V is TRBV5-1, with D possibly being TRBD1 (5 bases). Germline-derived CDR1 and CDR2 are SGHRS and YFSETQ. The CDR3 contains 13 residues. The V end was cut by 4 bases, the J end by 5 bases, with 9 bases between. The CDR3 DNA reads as TGCGCCAGCAGCGGGGGACCAAATGAAAAACTGTTTTTT. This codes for CASSGGPNEKLFF.

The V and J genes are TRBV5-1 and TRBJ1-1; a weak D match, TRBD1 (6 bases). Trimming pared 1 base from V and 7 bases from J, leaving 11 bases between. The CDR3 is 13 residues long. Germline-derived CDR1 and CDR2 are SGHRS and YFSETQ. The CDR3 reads CASSLRGAGEAFF. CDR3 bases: TGCGCCAGCAGCTTGCGGGGGGCAGGTGAAGCTTTCTTT. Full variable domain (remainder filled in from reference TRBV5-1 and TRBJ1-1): KAGVTQTPRYLIKTRGQQVTLSCSPISGHRSVSWYQQTPGQGLQFLFEYFSETQRNKGNFPGRFSGRQFSNSRSEMNVSTLELGDSALYLCASSLRGAGEAFFGQGTRLTVV.

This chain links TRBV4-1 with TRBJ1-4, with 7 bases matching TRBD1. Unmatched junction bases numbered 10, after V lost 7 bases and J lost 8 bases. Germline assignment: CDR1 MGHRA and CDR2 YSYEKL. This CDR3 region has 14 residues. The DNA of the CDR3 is TGCGCCAGCAAGCGACAGGGCGTCGGCGAAAAACTGTTTTTT. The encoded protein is CASKRQGVGEKLFF.

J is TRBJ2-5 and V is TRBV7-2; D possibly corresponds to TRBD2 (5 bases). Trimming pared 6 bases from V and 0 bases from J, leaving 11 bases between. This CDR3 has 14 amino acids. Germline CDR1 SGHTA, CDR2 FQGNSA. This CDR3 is CASRKRLNQETQYF. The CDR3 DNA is TGTGCCAGCAGGAAGAGACTAAACCAAGAGACCCAGTACTTC.